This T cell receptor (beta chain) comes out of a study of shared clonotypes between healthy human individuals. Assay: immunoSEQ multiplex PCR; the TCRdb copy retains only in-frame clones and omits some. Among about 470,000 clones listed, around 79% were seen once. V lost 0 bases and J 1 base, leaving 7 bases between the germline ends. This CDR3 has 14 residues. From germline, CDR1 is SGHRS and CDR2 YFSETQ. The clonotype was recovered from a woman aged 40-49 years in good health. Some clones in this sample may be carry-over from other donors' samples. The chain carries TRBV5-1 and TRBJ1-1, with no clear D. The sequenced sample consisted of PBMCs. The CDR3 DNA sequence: TGCGCCAGCAGCTTGGCACAGCCGAACACTGAAGCTTTCTTT. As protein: CASSLAQPNTEAFF. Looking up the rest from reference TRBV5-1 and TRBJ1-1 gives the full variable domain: KAGVTQTPRYLIKTRGQQVTLSCSPISGHRSVSWYQQTPGQGLQFLFEYFSETQRNKGNFPGRFSGRQFSNSRSEMNVSTLELGDSALYLCASSLAQPNTEAFFGQGTRLTVV.